The present entry profiles one TCR beta chain with its context. This entry belongs to a study of molecular identifiers for immune sequencing clone quantification. The length of the CDR3 is 15 residues. CDR1 MDHEN and CDR2 SYDVKM come from the germline V gene. V gave up 4 bases and J gave up 2 bases, with 15 bases separating them. TCRdb processed the PCR reads anew with MiXCR; each CDR3 protein has one entry. The sample yields 90,000 to 120,000 distinct CDR3 sequences, roughly 34% seen once. Source material: naive CD8+ T cells from blood, with Jurkat cell RNA spiked in. The subset denotes: FACS-sorted CD8+CD4-CCR7+CD45RA+ naive T cells. The TCR originated in a human donor in good health. Some libraries in this study had Jurkat cell RNA spiked in. The gene calls are TRBV28 and TRBJ2-7; the D gene is possibly TRBD2 (7 bases). The CDR3 sequence is CASSWGGAGTYEQYF. In DNA form, the CDR3 reads TGTGCCAGCAGTTGGGGGGGGGCCGGGACCTACGAGCAGTACTTC.